The 13 T cell receptor beta chains below all came from one sample that was sequenced in a study of T cells after yellow fever vaccination (dated by TCRdb to between 2018 and 2021). The treatment or condition label, read with the paper, signifies: live attenuated yellow fever vaccine strain. Library construction relied on 5' RACE. The sequencer was an Illumina NovaSeq 6000. TCRdb reprocessed the public reads (quality trimming at Q25 with fastp, clone calling with MiXCR) and kept in-frame beta chains. Every distinct CDR3 protein forms one entry, paired with its most common genes and DNA. In this sample the table shows about 260,000 distinct CDR3 sequences, around 4.9% of which occur a single time. The top ten hold approximately 3.5% of the sample. This material consisted of CD4+ T cells sorted from PBMCs, taken on the day of the yellow fever booster vaccination. Receptors were obtained from a man younger than 35 who received the YFV17D yellow fever vaccine.

The rearrangement joins TRBV27 to TRBJ2-1; D unclear. The CDR3 contains 12 residues. Germline loops: CDR1 MNHEY, CDR2 SMNVEV (reference sequence). V dropped 9 bases and J dropped 15 bases, with 21 bases sitting between them. The chain's CDR3 is CASKRSLGPPFF. CDR3 nucleotides: TGTGCCAGTAAACGGTCTCTGGGTCCTCCGTTCTTC.

This clonotype has a handful of counts. The rearrangement links TRBV10-3 to TRBJ2-1, with D possibly TRBD1 on 6 matching bases. CDR1 and CDR2 (germline): ENHRY, SYGVKD. This CDR3 is 13 amino acids long. Trimming pared 5 bases from V and 5 bases from J, leaving 10 bases between. CDR3 amino acids: CAISRTANNEQFF. In DNA form, the CDR3 reads TGTGCCATCAGTCGGACAGCGAACAATGAGCAGTTCTTC.

In its sample, this clonotype was seen a few times. The rearrangement uses TRBV4-2 and TRBJ2-3, with TRBD1 matching over 10 bases. The V and J ends lost 8 bases and 2 bases, in that order; junction bases with no gene match: 4. This CDR3 comprises 14 residues. Germline CDR1 reads LGHNA; CDR2 reads YNFKEQ. Written as DNA, the CDR3 is TGTGCCAGCCAGGACAGGGGGTTCACAGATACGCAGTATTTT. Its protein is CASQDRGFTDTQYF.

The table lists this clonotype with many counts. CDR3 DNA: TGTGCCAGCAGTCCCCCCGGACTAGCGGGCGAGCAGTACTTC. Encoded protein: CASSPPGLAGEQYF. The V call is TRBV12-3 or TRBV12-4, the J call TRBJ2-7, with 11 bases lining up with TRBD2. Trimming took 5 bases from V and 6 from J; bases not matched to a gene: 6. This CDR3 comprises 14 residues.

This clonotype was counted many times. The V gene is TRBV12-3 or TRBV12-4, the J gene TRBJ1-1; 7 nucleotides align to TRBD1. V was pared by 7 bases and J by 6 bases, with 8 bases of the junction left unmatched. This CDR3 has 13 residues. CDR3 sequence reads: CASNEQGLSEAFF. The CDR3 DNA follows: TGTGCCAGCAATGAACAGGGGCTATCTGAAGCTTTCTTT.

This clonotype has ten or more counts. The V call is TRBV7-3, the J call TRBJ1-5; D is unresolved. The V and J ends lost 0 bases and 1 base respectively, with 7 bases between them. This CDR3 comprises 15 residues. CDR1 and CDR2 (germline): SGHTA, FQGTGA. CDR3 in amino acids: CASSLTGGSNQPQHF. For the CDR3, the DNA is TGTGCCAGCAGCTTAACGGGCGGGAGCAATCAGCCCCAGCATTTT. The entire variable domain, with the rest obtained from reference TRBV7-3 and TRBJ1-5, is as follows: GAGVSQTPSNKVTEKGKYVELRCDPISGHTALYWYRQSLGQGPEFLIYFQGTGAADDSGLPNDRFFAVRPEGSVSTLKIQRTERGDSAVYLCASSLTGGSNQPQHFGDGTRLSIL.

This clonotype was picked up a small number of times. The J gene is TRBJ2-7, the V gene TRBV18, with unresolved D. Trimming cost V 3 bases and J 5 bases, with 8 bases left between them. The CDR3 is 12 amino acids. The V gene's germline CDR1 is KGHSH and CDR2 LQKENI. CDR3 nucleotide sequence: TGTGCCAGCTCACCGCAAGGAGACGAGCAGTACTTC. It encodes CASSPQGDEQYF.

This clonotype was detected ten times or more. This chain joins TRBV2 and TRBJ2-5, with D perhaps matching TRBD2 (6 bases). The ends were cut back, 7 bases at V and 4 bases at J, with 16 bases in the middle. In germline, CDR1 is SNHLY, CDR2 FYNNEI. This CDR3 spans 14 amino acids. The CDR3 region has the DNA TGTGCCAGCAACCCGGTCGGCGGGGTAGAGACCCAGTACTTC. It is translated as CASNPVGGVETQYF.

This clonotype occurred a few times. The rearrangement joins TRBV6-6 to TRBJ1-1; D unclear. The CDR3 covers 14 residues. In germline, CDR1 is MNHNY, CDR2 SVGAGI (reference sequence). V lost 0 bases, J lost 1 base, and 6 bases lay in between. The CDR3 reads CASSYSSRNTEAFF. Written as DNA, the CDR3 is TGTGCCAGCAGTTACTCTTCCAGGAACACTGAAGCTTTCTTT.

This chain connects TRBV24-1 to TRBJ2-1; 16 bases fit TRBD2. CDR1 is KGHDR and CDR2 is SFDVKD in the germline V gene. V gave up 5 bases and J gave up 8 bases; unmatched junction bases: 8. This CDR3 spans 17 amino acids. This CDR3 reads CATSGGTSGGAWDEQFF. The CDR3 DNA sequence: TGTGCCACCAGTGGCGGGACTAGCGGGGGGGCCTGGGATGAGCAGTTCTTC.

The CDR3 region is CASSRLSSGNGGEQYF. CDR3 in DNA: TGCGCCAGCAGCCGCCTCTCTAGCGGCAATGGGGGAGAGCAGTACTTC. The rearrangement joins TRBV5-1 to TRBJ2-7; 7 bases align to TRBD2. The CDR3 is 16 residues long. V was clipped by 4 bases and J by 7 bases; unmatched bases: 17. Germline values: CDR1 SGHRS, CDR2 YFSETQ. The full variable domain, in which reference TRBV5-1 and TRBJ2-7 provide the parts outside the CDR3, is KAGVTQTPRYLIKTRGQQVTLSCSPISGHRSVSWYQQTPGQGLQFLFEYFSETQRNKGNFPGRFSGRQFSNSRSEMNVSTLELGDSALYLCASSRLSSGNGGEQYFGPGTRLTVT.

The table lists this clonotype with many counts. The chain couples TRBV6-5 to TRBJ2-7; 7 positions agree with TRBD1. CDR1 is MNHEY and CDR2 is SVGAGI in the germline V gene. J gave up 7 bases and V 6 bases, and 12 bases lay outside the gene matches. This CDR3 comprises 14 residues. CDR3 amino acids: CASRKGRGFSEQYF. CDR3 DNA sequence: TGTGCCAGCAGGAAGGGCAGGGGGTTTAGTGAGCAGTACTTC.

This chain connects TRBV20-1 to TRBJ2-7; 7 nucleotides match TRBD1. With 1 base clipped from V and 1 base from J, the junction kept 13 bases outside the gene matches. Germline CDR1 and CDR2: DFQATT and SNEGSKA (reference sequence). The CDR3 has 17 residues. The CDR3 loop is CSARGPLLDRASYEQYV. The CDR3 coding sequence is TGCAGTGCTAGAGGCCCTCTTTTAGACAGGGCATCCTACGAGCAGTACGTC.